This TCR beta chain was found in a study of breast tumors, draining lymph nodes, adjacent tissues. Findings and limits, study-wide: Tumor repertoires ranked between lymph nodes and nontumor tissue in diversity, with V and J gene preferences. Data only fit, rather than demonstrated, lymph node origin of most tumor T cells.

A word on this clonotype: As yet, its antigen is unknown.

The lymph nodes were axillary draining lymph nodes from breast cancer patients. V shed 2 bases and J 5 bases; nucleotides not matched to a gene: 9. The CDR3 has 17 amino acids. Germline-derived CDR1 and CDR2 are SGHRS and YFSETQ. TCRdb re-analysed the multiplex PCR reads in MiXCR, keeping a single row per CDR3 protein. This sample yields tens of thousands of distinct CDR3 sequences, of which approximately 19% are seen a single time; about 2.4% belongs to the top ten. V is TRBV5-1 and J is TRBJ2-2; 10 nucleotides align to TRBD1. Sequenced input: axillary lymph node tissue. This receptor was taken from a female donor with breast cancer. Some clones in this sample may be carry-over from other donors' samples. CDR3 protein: CASSLEPLGQGTGELFF. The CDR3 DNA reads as TGCGCCAGCAGCTTAGAGCCACTGGGACAGGGGACCGGGGAGCTGTTTTTT.